These 16 T cell receptor beta chains were all obtained from the same sample, sequenced in a study of prognosis after radiotherapy for stage I lung cancer. With two-round multiplex PCR, TCR beta CDR3 sequences were amplified from genomic DNA. Primers specific to each TRBV and TRBJ gene drove first-round PCR. From the multiplex PCR reads, TCRdb called clonotypes with MiXCR, one entry per CDR3 protein. The table lists some 36,000 distinct CDR3 sequences, 24% of them singletons. Sample: PBMCs, taken before or after stereotactic body radiation therapy (not recorded which). These receptors were taken from a donor aged 50 or older with non-small cell lung cancer.

This clonotype was counted ten times or more. The chain uses TRBV6-5 and TRBJ2-7, with D perhaps TRBD2 (6 bases). The CDR3 extends over 17 amino acids. V shed 4 bases and J shed 0 bases, with 19 bases lying between them. In germline, CDR1 is MNHEY, CDR2 SVGAGI. The chain's CDR3 is CASSSKPGLRSSYEQYF. The CDR3 DNA reads as TGTGCCAGCAGTTCTAAACCGGGACTGCGGAGCTCCTACGAGCAGTACTTC.

This clonotype was seen many times. J is TRBJ2-1 and V is TRBV30; D is uncertain. Trimming pared 3 bases from V and 7 bases from J, leaving 16 bases between. The CDR3 sequence is 14 residues long. Germline CDR1 GTSNPN, CDR2 SVGIG (reference sequence). The CDR3 sequence is CAWSRLSWENEQFF. The CDR3 region has the DNA TGTGCCTGGAGCCGACTCAGTTGGGAAAATGAGCAGTTCTTC.

This clonotype was found many times. V usage is TRBV5-1 and J usage is TRBJ2-3; 9 nucleotides match TRBD2. The V gene end was trimmed by 1 base and the J gene end by 4 bases; junction bases not matched to a gene: 7. CDR1 SGHRS and CDR2 YFSETQ come from the germline V gene. The CDR3 runs to 16 residues. The CDR3 coding sequence is TGCGCCAGCAGCTTGCAAGCGGGGGGAGCTTCAGATACGCAGTATTTT. It yields the protein CASSLQAGGASDTQYF.

There are many counts of this clonotype. This chain uses TRBV6-5 with TRBJ2-1; a weak D match, TRBD1 (6 bases). Trimming took off 2 bases at V and 12 bases at J, with 17 bases between the two ends. The V gene's germline CDR1 is MNHEY and CDR2 SVGAGI. This CDR3 spans 14 amino acids. The DNA of the CDR3 is TGTGCCAGCAGTTACGCCGAACAGGGAAGGGGGCAGTTCTTC. This encodes CASSYAEQGRGQFF.

CDR3: CASSYHSAYLREDQPQHF. DNA for the CDR3: TGTGCCAGCAGTTACCATTCCGCGTACCTGAGGGAAGATCAGCCCCAGCATTTT. The rearrangement links TRBV6-9 to TRBJ1-5; the D is unclear. Germline V gives CDR1 MNHGY, CDR2 SVAAGI. This CDR3 contains 18 residues. Trimming left V 3 bases short and J 5 bases short, with 23 bases between.

This chain joins TRBV29-1 and TRBJ2-1, with a possible D match to TRBD1 (6 bases). The CDR3 runs 11 residues. V was clipped by 1 base and J by 12 bases, with 10 bases between them. Germline CDR1 reads SQVTM; CDR2 reads ANQGSEA. For the CDR3, the DNA is TGCAGCGTTGAAGGGGACAAGATGCAGTTCTTC. It yields the protein CSVEGDKMQFF.

The table lists this clonotype with many counts. The chain has TRBV28 and TRBJ1-5, with D perhaps TRBD1 (6 bases). CDR1 and CDR2 (germline): MDHEN, SYDVKM. The CDR3 extends over 12 amino acids. Between the trimmed V and J ends, which lost 7 bases and 6 bases, there was a span of 10 bases. The CDR3 nucleotides read TGTGCCAGCATGGCGGGGGCTCAGCCCCAGCATTTT. It encodes CASMAGAQPQHF.

A remark on this clonotype: One junction end disagrees with the germline gene, perhaps due to a read error. This sequence joins TRBV20-1 and TRBJ2-5; 10 bases line up with TRBD2. This CDR3 is 16 amino acids long. The V gene's germline CDR1 is DFQATT and CDR2 SNEGSKA (reference sequence). The CDR3 region is CGARRRLAGLQETQYF. For the CDR3, the DNA is TGCGGTGCTAGACGCCGACTAGCGGGCCTCCAAGAGACCCAGTACTTC.

This clonotype was seen at least ten times. The chain uses TRBV5-1 and TRBJ2-7; 9 bases agree with TRBD1. The CDR3 sequence is 16 residues long. The V and J ends lost 0 bases and 1 base, in that order; junction bases with no gene match: 5. The germline V gene has CDR1 SGHRS and CDR2 YFSETQ. The CDR3 DNA reads as TGCGCCAGCAGCTTGGTTGGACAGGGGCATTCCTACGAGCAGTACTTC. As protein: CASSLVGQGHSYEQYF. Combining the CDR3 with reference TRBV5-1 and TRBJ2-7 gives the whole variable domain KAGVTQTPRYLIKTRGQQVTLSCSPISGHRSVSWYQQTPGQGLQFLFEYFSETQRNKGNFPGRFSGRQFSNSRSEMNVSTLELGDSALYLCASSLVGQGHSYEQYFGPGTRLTVT.

The chain employs TRBV5-4 and TRBJ2-5, with D possibly being TRBD2 (5 bases). The V and J ends lost 2 bases and 3 bases respectively, with 8 bases between them. CDR3 length: 13 residues. The germline V gene has CDR1 SGHNT and CDR2 YYREEE (reference sequence). Written as DNA, the CDR3 is TGTGCCAGCAGCTTCGTGGGAGAAGAGACCCAGTACTTC. It encodes CASSFVGEETQYF.

The V gene is TRBV20-1, the J gene TRBJ1-2; 8 positions match TRBD1. After removal of 7 bases from V and 3 bases from J, the junction contained 13 bases not matched to a gene. The germline CDR1 and CDR2 sequences are DFQATT and SNEGSKA (reference sequence). The CDR3 sequence is 15 residues long. Written as DNA, the CDR3 is TGCAGTGACCCCACAGGGGGATCGGAGGACTATGGCTACACCTTC. Translation: CSDPTGGSEDYGYTF.

This clonotype was recorded at least ten times. This chain links TRBV6-5 with TRBJ2-7; 8 bases match TRBD2. The CDR3 sequence is 14 residues long. The V gene end was trimmed by 4 bases and the J gene end by 3 bases; junction bases not matched to a gene: 5. Germline V gene lookup returns CDR1 MNHEY and CDR2 SVGAGI. In DNA, the CDR3 is TGTGCCAGCAGTTTATCGGGGGGGTGCTACGAGCAGTACTTC. It translates to CASSLSGGCYEQYF.

Ten or more counts support this clonotype. J is TRBJ1-1 and V is TRBV30; no reliable D call. V lost 2 bases to trimming and J lost 5 bases, with 3 bases between them. Per the germline V gene, CDR1 is GTSNPN and CDR2 is SVGIG (reference sequence). This CDR3 has 10 amino acids. CDR3 region: CAWSRTEAFF. In DNA, the CDR3 is TGTGCCTGGAGTCGGACTGAAGCTTTCTTT. Full variable domain (missing parts from reference TRBV30 and TRBJ1-1): SQTIHQWPATLVQPVGSPLSLECTVEGTSNPNLYWYRQAAGRGLQLLFYSVGIGQISSEVPQNLSASRPQDRQFILSSKKLLLSDSGFYLCAWSRTEAFFGQGTRLTVV.

This clonotype came up many times. V usage is TRBV5-1 and J usage is TRBJ1-1, with TRBD1 as a possible D gene (5 bases). CDR3 length: 13 residues. In germline, CDR1 is SGHRS, CDR2 YFSETQ. V lost 7 bases and J 1 base, leaving 11 bases between the germline ends. The CDR3 reads CASGGGGNTEAFF. As DNA, the CDR3 is TGCGCCAGCGGGGGTGGTGGGAACACTGAAGCTTTCTTT.

This clonotype was seen many times. A much larger clone differs from this one at a single base, so this may be a read error. The rearrangement uses TRBV7-8 and TRBJ1-2; 10 bases are a match to TRBD1. Per the germline V gene, CDR1 is SGHVS and CDR2 is FQNEAQ. After removal of 4 bases from V and 9 bases from J, the junction contained 5 bases not matched to a gene. The CDR3 is 13 residues long. The CDR3 region is CASSSGQGNSYTF. The DNA of the CDR3 is TGTGCCAGCAGCTCGGGACAGGGGAATAGCTACACCTTC. The whole variable domain, filled in from reference TRBV7-8 and TRBJ1-2, reads GAGVSQSPRYKVAKRGQDVALRCDPISGHVSLFWYQQALGQGPEFLTYFQNEAQLDKSGLPSDRFFAERPEGSVSTLKIQRTQQEDSAVYLCASSSGQGNSYTFGSGTRLTVV.

By proportion, this clonotype is medium-sized. The rearrangement joins TRBV27 to TRBJ2-2; TRBD1 agrees at 10 bases. The junction had 4 bases not matched to a gene; V was cut back by 3 bases and J by 6 bases. The CDR3 is 15 residues long. CDR1 and CDR2 (germline): MNHEY, SMNVEV (reference sequence). The CDR3 here is CASSLGTGASGELFF. The DNA of the CDR3 is TGTGCCAGCAGTTTGGGGACAGGGGCCTCCGGGGAGCTGTTTTTT.